A single sample gave rise to the 9 T cell receptor beta chains below, sequenced in a study of blood T cells in healthy people across ages (dated by TCRdb to the mid-2010s). Libraries were made using 5' RACE. These reads were obtained on an Illumina HiSeq 2500. The second PCR ran for roughly 7 to 12 cycles and used a J-beta primer mix along with a sample-barcoded 5' primer. TCRdb handled the public reads itself, with Q25 trimming in fastp and clone calling in MiXCR, and kept productive beta chains. Here each entry gathers all rows of one CDR3 protein and keeps the most common genes and DNA. The sample records 920,000 or so distinct CDR3 sequences, under 55% of which are singletons. The ten largest clones add up to over 15% of the sample. The sequencing input was blood. The source of these receptors is a woman aged 60-75 years in good health.

The chain employs TRBV30 and TRBJ2-5, with 7 bases lining up with TRBD2. The tail of the sequence fits TRBJ2-7 better, so the J call may be wrong. Germline values: CDR1 GTSNPN, CDR2 SVGIG (reference sequence). The CDR3 is 11 residues long. The CDR3 DNA is TGTGCCTGGGGACTAGCCTACGAGCAGTACTTC. Residues: CAWGLAYEQYF.

The chain is built from TRBV15 and TRBJ2-1, with 7 bases fitting TRBD1. The CDR3 runs 12 residues. Trimming cost V 2 bases and J 8 bases; bases outside gene matches: 0. The germline V gene encodes CDR1 LNHNV and CDR2 YYDKDF (reference sequence). The CDR3 loop is CATSRTGDEQFF. The CDR3 nucleotides are TGTGCCACCAGCAGAACAGGGGATGAGCAGTTCTTC.

This sequence joins TRBV25-1 and TRBJ1-2, with 10 bases matching TRBD1. The CDR3 spans 17 residues. Germline CDR1 MGHDK, CDR2 SYGVNS. V shed 5 bases and J 0 bases; nucleotides not matched to a gene: 9. The CDR3 nucleotides read TGTGCCAGCAGTTCCCGGACAGGGGGAATCCCTAACTATGGCTACACCTTC. Its protein product is CASSSRTGGIPNYGYTF.

This clonotype has a handful of counts. V usage is TRBV14 and J usage is TRBJ1-1, with D uncertain. Germline-derived CDR1 and CDR2 are SGHDN and FVKESK. CDR3 length: 14 residues. With 4 bases removed from V and 6 bases from J, the gap between germline ends came to 15 bases. CDR3 in amino acids: CASSPPGTLAEAFF. The CDR3 coding sequence is TGTGCCAGCAGCCCCCCGGGAACGTTGGCTGAAGCTTTCTTT.

The chain employs TRBV4-1 and TRBJ1-4; D may be TRBD1 (5 bases). In germline, CDR1 is MGHRA, CDR2 YSYEKL. With 4 bases removed from V and 4 bases from J, the gap between germline ends came to 13 bases. The CDR3 runs to 15 residues. CDR3: CASSPLGGFNEKLFF. The CDR3 bases are TGCGCCAGCAGCCCTTTGGGGGGATTTAATGAAAAACTGTTTTTT.

This clonotype was counted only a few times. The V and J genes are TRBV18 and TRBJ2-3; possible D gene TRBD2, 6 bases. CDR3 length: 14 residues. Trimming pared 6 bases from V and 4 bases from J, leaving 14 bases between. Germline V gives CDR1 KGHSH, CDR2 LQKENI. The CDR3 sequence: CASSPTSSADTQYF. The DNA for the CDR3 is TGTGCCAGCTCCCCGACTAGTTCGGCAGATACGCAGTATTTT.

In the case of this clonotype: This clone may be a read error of a much larger clone one base away. This chain links TRBV20-1 with TRBJ2-1; TRBD1 or TRBD2 may be the D gene (5 bases each). The DNA end is more similar to TRBJ2-7, so the J call may be wrong. The V gene's germline CDR1 is DFQATT and CDR2 SNEGSKA (reference sequence). The CDR3 is 15 amino acids. CDR3 nucleotides: TGCAGTGCTGAACCCGGGACCCGCTCCTACAATGAGCAGTACTTC. Translation: CSAEPGTRSYNEQYF.

This rearrangement joins TRBV12-3 or TRBV12-4 to TRBJ1-6; D gene unclear. Trimming cost V 4 bases and J 7 bases, with 14 bases left between them. The CDR3 is 15 amino acids. The CDR3 reads CASSSAPGNNSPLHF. The CDR3 region has the DNA TGTGCCAGCAGTTCCGCCCCAGGAAACAATTCACCCCTCCACTTT.

This chain uses TRBV11-2 with TRBJ1-1, with a weak D call TRBD1 (6 bases). CDR3 length: 14 residues. Looked up from germline, CDR1 is SGHAT and CDR2 is FQNNGV. The V end was cut by 5 bases, the J end by 5 bases, with 15 bases between. CDR3 protein: CASSQTGRGTEAFF. CDR3 DNA: TGTGCCAGCAGCCAAACAGGGAGAGGGACTGAAGCTTTCTTT.